The present TCR beta chain was sequenced within a study of cytomegalovirus exposure and HLA in healthy donors. V lost 1 base and J lost 3, with 7 bases in between. CDR3 size: 13 residues. The germline gives CDR1 SGHVS, CDR2 FQNEAQ. PCR used 60 Vbeta primers and 13 Jbeta primers. Here immunoSEQ multiplex PCR was the method, and the copy in TCRdb shows in-frame clones only, minus some. The table has about 150,000 clones, 75% to 85% seen once. Study conclusions and caveats: Cytomegalovirus-associated TCR beta chains were listed, numbering some 180. A few chains linked to CMV were shown in vitro to be specific for CMV antigens.

For this clone: Its antigen is not identified.

Sequencing was carried out using PBMCs. V gene TRBV7-8 combines with J gene TRBJ2-7; no definite D call. The sequence derives from a man aged 50-60 years in good health and CMV-seropositive. The CDR3 reads CASSLDTLYEQYF. CDR3 sequence (DNA): TGTGCCAGCAGCTTAGACACCCTCTACGAGCAGTACTTC.